One and the same sample provided the 30 T cell receptor beta chains below, sequenced in a study of blood T cell repertoires in COVID-19. Using immunoSEQ multiplex PCR, the repertoire was profiled, and TCRdb retains in-frame clones only, with some absent. The data show 200,000 or so clones, 65% to 85% seen once. Sequencing was carried out using peripheral blood. The receptors shown here come from a man in his sixties with active or convalescent COVID-19.

V gene TRBV3-1 (or the pseudogene TRBV3-2) combines with J gene TRBJ2-2; perhaps TRBD2 as D (6 bases). V was cut by 4 bases and J by 4 bases, with 19 bases left in between. This CDR3 comprises 17 residues. The germline CDR1 and CDR2 sequences are LGHDT and YNNKEL (reference sequence). CDR3 region: CASSPAWSGLSTGELFF. CDR3 bases: TGTGCCAGCAGCCCTGCCTGGTCGGGACTCTCCACCGGGGAGCTGTTTTTT.

This clone appeared a single time. The gene calls are TRBV10-3 and TRBJ2-3; D is unclear. This CDR3 contains 15 residues. Trimming shortened V by 3 bases and J by 0 bases, and 10 bases separated the two germline ends. Germline CDR1 reads ENHRY; CDR2 reads SYGVKD. The DNA for the CDR3 is TGTGCCATCAGTGACGGCACTATTAGCACAGATACGCAGTATTTT. Amino acids: CAISDGTISTDTQYF.

The chain links TRBV19 to TRBJ1-2; D gene unclear. CDR1 LNHDA and CDR2 SQIVND come from the germline V gene (reference sequence). The CDR3 contains 14 residues. V lost 3 bases and J 10 bases, leaving 18 bases between the germline ends. The CDR3 is CASSIGRSRFIYTF. The CDR3 DNA reads as TGTGCCAGTAGTATCGGCCGGAGCCGCTTTATCTACACCTTC.

This clone was picked up a small number of times. The CDR3 loop is CASSLGQGGGYTF. CDR3 nucleotides: TGCGCCAGCAGCTTGGGGCAGGGGGGCGGCTACACCTTC. This sequence joins TRBV5-1 and TRBJ1-2; 7 bases align to TRBD1. V trimming: 0 bases; J trimming: 8 bases; junction bases outside the gene matches: 4. Germline CDR1 reads SGHRS; CDR2 reads YFSETQ. CDR3 size: 13 residues.

The rearrangement uses TRBV28 and TRBJ1-1; TRBD1 is a possible D gene (5 bases). Trimming took off 3 bases at V and 0 bases at J, with 14 bases between the two ends. This CDR3 contains 16 residues. CDR1 is MDHEN and CDR2 is SYDVKM in the germline V gene. The CDR3 DNA sequence: TGTGCCAGCAGTTTCTCGCGGACATATATGAACACTGAAGCTTTCTTT. This codes for CASSFSRTYMNTEAFF.

The CDR3 is CASQQGANTEAFF. The CDR3 nucleotides are TGCGCCAGTCAACAGGGAGCTAACACTGAAGCTTTCTTT. This chain joins TRBV5-1 and TRBJ1-1, with D perhaps TRBD1 (6 bases). Trimming shortened V by 8 bases and J by 2 bases, and 13 bases separated the two germline ends. Germline lookup yields CDR1 SGHRS and CDR2 YFSETQ. The CDR3 spans 13 residues.

The CDR3 DNA reads TGTGCCTCTTCACGCGGGGTTGGTAGCGGCACTGAAGCTTTCTTT. Translated, it gives CASSRGVGSGTEAFF. The chain combines TRBV30 with TRBJ1-1; D unclear. Trimming left V 7 bases short and J 4 bases short, with 22 bases between. The CDR3 runs 15 residues. Per the germline V gene, CDR1 is GTSNPN and CDR2 is SVGIG (reference sequence).

The chain employs TRBV7-9 and TRBJ2-5; possibly TRBD1 for D (7 bases). From germline, CDR1 is SEHNR and CDR2 FQNEAQ (reference sequence). The length of the CDR3 is 17 residues. V lost 7 bases to trimming and J lost 5 bases, with 26 bases between them. CDR3 DNA sequence: TGTGCCAGCATCCCATCAAACCGGAGGGGGCTCGGGGAGACCCAGTACTTC. Amino acid sequence: CASIPSNRRGLGETQYF.

The chain links TRBV5-1 to TRBJ2-5; D is undetermined. The CDR3 contains 15 residues. Germline V gives CDR1 SGHRS, CDR2 YFSETQ. Trimming shortened V by 4 bases and J by 1 base, and 14 bases separated the two germline ends. For the CDR3, the DNA is TGCGCCAGCAGCGCGCAATCCGACATCCAAGAGACCCAGTACTTC. It is translated as CASSAQSDIQETQYF.

The V gene is TRBV4-1, the J gene TRBJ2-7, with D perhaps TRBD1 (6 bases). The ends were cut back, 4 bases at V and 3 bases at J, with 19 bases in the middle. The germline V gene has CDR1 MGHRA and CDR2 YSYEKL. CDR3 size: 16 residues. The CDR3 here is CASSRDQTGRGYEQYF. The DNA of the CDR3 is TGCGCCAGCAGCCGGGACCAGACAGGTAGAGGCTACGAGCAGTACTTC.

This sequence joins TRBV5-1 and TRBJ2-3; 16 bases are shared with TRBD2. The CDR3 is 17 residues long. Looked up from germline, CDR1 is SGHRS and CDR2 is YFSETQ. J lost 1 base, V lost 9 bases, and 8 bases had no gene match. The CDR3 loop reads CATWPGTSGRGTDTQYF. The DNA of the CDR3 is TGCGCCACCTGGCCCGGGACTAGCGGGAGGGGCACAGATACGCAGTATTTT.

The chain uses TRBV28 and TRBJ1-1; no clear D gene. The CDR3 runs to 12 residues. Germline loops: CDR1 MDHEN, CDR2 SYDVKM. The V gene lost 8 bases and the J gene lost 4 bases, with 11 bases spanning the gap. In nucleotides, the CDR3 is TGTGCCAGCGGTCGGTATGGCACTGAAGCTTTCTTT. As protein: CASGRYGTEAFF.

This clone was detected a few times. The chain carries TRBV28 and TRBJ1-2; the match to TRBD1 covers 7 bases. The V and J ends lost 6 bases and 4 bases, in that order; junction bases with no gene match: 14. The CDR3 has 16 amino acids. Germline V gives CDR1 MDHEN, CDR2 SYDVKM. In DNA, the CDR3 is TGTGCCAGCAGCTTAACCGACAGGGTAAAATTCTATGGCTACACCTTC. This translates into CASSLTDRVKFYGYTF.

This clone was picked up a small number of times. The chain joins TRBV24-1 to TRBJ2-3; TRBD2 matches 9 bases. J gave up 6 bases and V 4 bases, and 13 bases lay outside the gene matches. This CDR3 contains 17 residues. The germline gives CDR1 KGHDR, CDR2 SFDVKD. Written as DNA, the CDR3 is TGTGCCACCAGTGACCGCCTACGGGAGGCGGGGGGGGATACGCAGTATTTT. It encodes CATSDRLREAGGDTQYF.

The chain carries TRBV18 and TRBJ2-1, with TRBD1 matching over 7 bases. The CDR3 covers 12 residues. Unmatched junction bases numbered 2, after V lost 3 bases and J lost 9 bases. CDR1 and CDR2 (germline): KGHSH, LQKENI. The DNA for the CDR3 is TGTGCCAGCTCACCGACAGGGCGTGAGCAGTTCTTC. Translation gives CASSPTGREQFF. The variable domain in full, with the rest retrieved from reference TRBV18 and TRBJ2-1, is NAGVMQNPRHLVRRRGQEARLRCSPMKGHSHVYWYRQLPEEGLKFMVYLQKENIIDESGMPKERFSAEFPKEGPSILRIQQVVRGDSAAYFCASSPTGREQFFGPGTRLTVL.

The J gene is TRBJ2-3, the V gene TRBV14; 7 nucleotides line up with TRBD2. Germline V lookup: CDR1 SGHDN, CDR2 FVKESK. CDR3 length: 16 residues. Unmatched junction bases numbered 7, after V lost 0 bases and J lost 4 bases. The DNA for the CDR3 is TGTGCCAGCAGCCAAGAGCGGCTAGCGGATCCAGATACGCAGTATTTT. Protein: CASSQERLADPDTQYF.

The V and J genes are TRBV10-3 and TRBJ1-2; D is uncertain. Trimming removed 4 bases at V and 8 bases at J, with 14 bases between. Germline-derived CDR1 and CDR2 are ENHRY and SYGVKD. The CDR3 is 13 amino acids. The CDR3: CAISADTPSGYTF. The CDR3 DNA reads as TGTGCCATCAGTGCCGACACCCCGAGCGGCTACACCTTC.

The V and J genes are TRBV15 and TRBJ1-1; tentative D call: TRBD1 (6 bases). Germline CDR1 reads LNHNV; CDR2 reads YYDKDF (reference sequence). The CDR3 is 14 amino acids. V was shortened by 3 bases and J by 1 base, with 9 bases between the two germline ends. The CDR3 reads CATSRGHKNTEAFF. CDR3 bases: TGTGCCACCAGCAGGGGACACAAGAACACTGAAGCTTTCTTT.

The chain combines TRBV18 with TRBJ1-1; 10 nucleotides align to TRBD1. The trim removed 6 bases at V and 11 bases at J, leaving 9 bases unmatched. CDR3 length: 13 residues. CDR1 is KGHSH, CDR2 LQKENI, per germline. The CDR3 reads CASSLGTGVEAFF. DNA for the CDR3: TGTGCCAGCTCCCTCGGGACAGGGGTAGAGGCTTTCTTT.

The V call is TRBV6-1, the J call TRBJ1-3; weak D call: TRBD1 (5 bases). Germline V gene data show CDR1 as MNHNS and CDR2 as SASEGT. The length of the CDR3 is 15 residues. V dropped 1 base and J dropped 2 bases, with 9 bases sitting between them. The CDR3 region is CASSEVIGAGNTIYF. CDR3 nucleotides: TGTGCCAGCAGTGAAGTAATAGGGGCTGGAAACACCATATATTTT.

CDR3 nucleotides: TGTGCCAGCAGCCCGGAGCGGGAGGGCCCCTACGAGCAGTACTTC. Protein: CASSPEREGPYEQYF. V gene TRBV5-6 combines with J gene TRBJ2-7; 10 bases match TRBD2. V lost 4 bases, J lost 2 bases, and 6 bases stayed unmatched. The CDR3 totals 15 residues. Germline lookup yields CDR1 SGHDT and CDR2 YYEEEE. The full variable domain, rest sourced from reference TRBV5-6 and TRBJ2-7, is DAGVTQSPTHLIKTRGQQVTLRCSPKSGHDTVSWYQQALGQGPQFIFQYYEEEERQRGNFPDRFSGHQFPNYSSELNVNALLLGDSALYLCASSPEREGPYEQYFGPGTRLTVT.

The gene calls are TRBV7-8 and TRBJ1-1; D is unresolved. From germline, CDR1 is SGHVS and CDR2 FQNEAQ. The CDR3 has 15 amino acids. Trimming took off 1 base at V and 7 bases at J, with 16 bases between the two ends. CDR3 in DNA: TGTGCCAGCAGCTTAGTCTACAGCGGAAGGGATGAAGCTTTCTTT. Protein sequence: CASSLVYSGRDEAFF. The complete variable domain, with remaining parts taken from reference TRBV7-8 and TRBJ1-1, reads GAGVSQSPRYKVAKRGQDVALRCDPISGHVSLFWYQQALGQGPEFLTYFQNEAQLDKSGLPSDRFFAERPEGSVSTLKIQRTQQEDSAVYLCASSLVYSGRDEAFFGQGTRLTVV.

The rearrangement uses TRBV2 and TRBJ2-2, with 8 bases lining up with TRBD2. This CDR3 contains 15 residues. The V gene's germline CDR1 is SNHLY and CDR2 FYNNEI. V lost 0 bases and J lost 4; bases outside the gene matches: 1. This CDR3 is CASSEARGGTGELFF. DNA of the CDR3: TGTGCCAGCAGTGAAGCCCGGGGGGGCACCGGGGAGCTGTTTTTT. The full variable domain, in which reference TRBV2 and TRBJ2-2 provide the parts outside the CDR3, is EPEVTQTPSHQVTQMGQEVILRCVPISNHLYFYWYRQILGQKVEFLVSFYNNEISEKSEIFDDQFSVERPDGSNFTLKIRSTKLEDSAMYFCASSEARGGTGELFFGEGSRLTVL.

The table lists this clone with a few counts. This chain uses TRBV5-1 with TRBJ2-2; 9 bases line up with TRBD1. The germline V gene has CDR1 SGHRS and CDR2 YFSETQ. The CDR3 spans 15 residues. J gave up 6 bases and V 2 bases, and 5 bases lay outside the gene matches. The CDR3 region has the DNA TGCGCCAGCAGCTTACAACAGGGGGCGGCCGGGGAGCTGTTTTTT. Amino acid sequence: CASSLQQGAAGELFF.

CDR3 residues: CASSVWGTSGSDEQFF. Written as DNA, the CDR3 is TGTGCCAGCAGCGTATGGGGGACTAGCGGGAGCGATGAGCAGTTCTTC. The chain has TRBV9 and TRBJ2-1; the match to TRBD2 covers 14 bases. This CDR3 is 16 amino acids long. CDR1 and CDR2 from the germline V gene are SGDLS and YYNGEE. Trimming cost V 1 base and J 8 bases; bases outside gene matches: 5.

The V gene is TRBV19, the J gene TRBJ1-2; possibly TRBD1 for D (5 bases). The germline V gene has CDR1 LNHDA and CDR2 SQIVND (reference sequence). This CDR3 contains 13 residues. Deletions cut 5 bases from V and 0 bases from J, with 7 bases between. CDR3 residues: CASSPDTNYGYTF. CDR3 DNA sequence: TGTGCCAGTAGTCCGGACACTAACTATGGCTACACCTTC. Complete variable domain (other parts from reference TRBV19 and TRBJ1-2): DGGITQSPKYLFRKEGQNVTLSCEQNLNHDAMYWYRQDPGQGLRLIYYSQIVNDFQKGDIAEGYSVSREKKESFPLTVTSAQKNPTAFYLCASSPDTNYGYTFGSGTRLTVV.

This chain uses TRBV27 with TRBJ2-7, with D maybe TRBD1 (6 bases). Trimming shortened V by 2 bases and J by 5 bases, and 10 bases separated the two germline ends. The germline V gene encodes CDR1 MNHEY and CDR2 SMNVEV (reference sequence). This CDR3 has 13 amino acids. The CDR3 bases are TGTGCCAGCAGTTTAATCAGGGGCGACGAGCAGTACTTC. It is translated as CASSLIRGDEQYF.

The chain recombines TRBV9 with TRBJ2-1; TRBD2 aligns across 12 bases. The CDR3 contains 15 residues. Trimming took 0 bases from V and 9 from J; bases not matched to a gene: 4. Germline CDR1 reads SGDLS; CDR2 reads YYNGEE. Written as DNA, the CDR3 is TGTGCCAGCAGCGTAGGACTAGCGGGAGTTGGTGAGCAGTTCTTC. Translated: CASSVGLAGVGEQFF.

This rearrangement joins TRBV5-1 to TRBJ2-1; 9 nucleotides match TRBD2. V dropped 4 bases and J dropped 0; count of bases not matched to a gene: 2. Germline assignment: CDR1 SGHRS and CDR2 YFSETQ. The CDR3 consists of 15 residues. CDR3 in DNA: TGCGCCAGCAGCATTAGCGGGAGCTCCTACAATGAGCAGTTCTTC. Translation: CASSISGSSYNEQFF.

In this sample, this clone turned up a few times. The chain joins TRBV28 to TRBJ1-2, with 8 bases aligning to TRBD1. Germline values: CDR1 MDHEN, CDR2 SYDVKM. J gave up 6 bases and V 5 bases, and 11 bases lay outside the gene matches. CDR3 length: 15 residues. Here the CDR3 reads CASSTYRGGKDGYTF. DNA for the CDR3: TGTGCCAGCAGTACCTACAGGGGGGGTAAGGATGGCTACACCTTC.